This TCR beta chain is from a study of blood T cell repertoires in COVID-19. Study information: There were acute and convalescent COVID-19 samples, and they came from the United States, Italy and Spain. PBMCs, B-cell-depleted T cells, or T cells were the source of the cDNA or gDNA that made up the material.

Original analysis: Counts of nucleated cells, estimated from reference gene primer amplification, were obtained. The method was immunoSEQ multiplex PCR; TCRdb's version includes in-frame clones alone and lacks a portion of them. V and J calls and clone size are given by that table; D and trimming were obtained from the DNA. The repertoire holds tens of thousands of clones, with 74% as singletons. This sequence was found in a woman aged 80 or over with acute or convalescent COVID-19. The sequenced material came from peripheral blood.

The CDR3 nucleotides are TGTGCCAGCAGCAAACCATCGAGCGGGGGACTTATGGAGCAGTTCTTC. Amino acids: CASSKPSSGGLMEQFF. This chain uses TRBV6-6 with TRBJ2-1, with 8 bases aligning to TRBD2. The CDR3 contains 16 residues. Looked up from germline, CDR1 is MNHNY and CDR2 is SVGAGI (reference sequence). J lost 10 bases, V lost 6 bases, and 17 bases had no gene match.